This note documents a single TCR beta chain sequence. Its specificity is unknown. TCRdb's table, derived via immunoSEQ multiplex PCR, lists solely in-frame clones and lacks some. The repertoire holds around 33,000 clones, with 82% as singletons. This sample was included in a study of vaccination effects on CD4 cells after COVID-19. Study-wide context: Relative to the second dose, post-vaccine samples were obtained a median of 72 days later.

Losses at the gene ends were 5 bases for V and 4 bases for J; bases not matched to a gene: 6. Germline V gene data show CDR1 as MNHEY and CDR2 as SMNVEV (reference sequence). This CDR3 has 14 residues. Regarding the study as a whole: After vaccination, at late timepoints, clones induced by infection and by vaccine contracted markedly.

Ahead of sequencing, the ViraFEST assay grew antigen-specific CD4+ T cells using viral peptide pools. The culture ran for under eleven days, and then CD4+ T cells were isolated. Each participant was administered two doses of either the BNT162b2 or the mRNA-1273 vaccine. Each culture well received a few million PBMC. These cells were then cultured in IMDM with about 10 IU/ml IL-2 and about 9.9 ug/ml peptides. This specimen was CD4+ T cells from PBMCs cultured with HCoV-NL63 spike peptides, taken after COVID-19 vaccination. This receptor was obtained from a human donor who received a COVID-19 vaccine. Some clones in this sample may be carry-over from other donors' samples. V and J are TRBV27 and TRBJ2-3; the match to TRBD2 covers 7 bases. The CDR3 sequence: CASSMGGGSDTQYF. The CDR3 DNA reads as TGTGCCAGCAGTATGGGCGGGGGTTCAGATACGCAGTATTTT.